Listed below are T cell receptor beta chains from one sample, sequenced in a study of CD8 T cells in ankylosing spondylitis. TCRdb itself ran the 5' RACE reads through MiXCR, one entry per CDR3 protein. The table has over 100,000 distinct CDR3 sequences, around 7% seen once. The material sequenced was blood, either unsorted or a sorted T cell fraction (not recorded which). The receptor set was obtained from a male donor with ankylosing spondylitis or in good health (not recorded which). Each CDR3 is given with its conserved first and last residue. Each record gives: CDR3 DNA, CDR3 protein, J gene, clone size, D gene, V gene. A D gene is named only where the DNA matches it firmly. Clone size is stated in some rows and not others, as once, few, many or a class when expanded.

TGTGCCAGCAGGGCGAGTCTGGGTGAGCAGTACTTC CASRASLGEQYF TRBJ2-7 many - TRBV6-5
TGTGCCAGACTAGATATTTCCGGGGAGCTGTTTTTT CARLDISGELFF TRBJ2-2 - - TRBV2
TGTGCCAGCAGTTCAGGTAGCGGGGTAGTCGAGCAGTACTTC CASSSGSGVVEQYF TRBJ2-7 many TRBD2 TRBV12-3/TRBV12-4
TGTGCCAGCAGCCGAGCGGGGGCCACAGATACGCAGTATTTT CASSRAGATDTQYF TRBJ2-3 many TRBD2 TRBV7-2
TGCAGTGCTCCCACCGGGACTAGCTCGAGTGAGCAGTTCTTC CSAPTGTSSSEQFF TRBJ2-1 many TRBD2 TRBV20-1
TGTGCCAGCACGTCTGGCTACGAGCAGTACTTC CASTSGYEQYF TRBJ2-7 many - TRBV6-2/TRBV6-3
TGTGCCAGCTCACCCCCTTTGAAGCTGGAGACCCAGTACTTC CASSPPLKLETQYF TRBJ2-5 many - TRBV18
TGTGCCAGCAGTCCCGACAGGGTCGGGAATTCACCCCTCCACTTT CASSPDRVGNSPLHF TRBJ1-6 many TRBD1 TRBV6-1
TGCAGTGCCCAAGACTCCTCCCTCCAAGAGACCCAGTACTTC CSAQDSSLQETQYF TRBJ2-5 - - TRBV20-1
TGTGCCAGCACCACGGGACTACAATCCTACGAGCAGTACTTC CASTTGLQSYEQYF TRBJ2-7 many TRBD2 TRBV12-3/TRBV12-4
TGCGCCAGCAGCTTGGTGGCAGGGAGCCCAGATACGCAGTATTTT CASSLVAGSPDTQYF TRBJ2-3 many - TRBV5-1
TGTGCCAGCAGTCCACAAGTTGAGGAAAAACTGTTTTTT CASSPQVEEKLFF TRBJ1-4 many - TRBV12-3/TRBV12-4
TGTGCCAGCGTAGGGACTAGCGAGCCCTACGAGCAGTACTTC CASVGTSEPYEQYF TRBJ2-7 many TRBD2 TRBV28
TGTGCCAGCAGTTTACCCGGGTTGGGAGAGACCCAGTACTTC CASSLPGLGETQYF TRBJ2-5 many - TRBV12-3/TRBV12-4
TGTGCCATCAGTGAGTACCTAGGTGAGCAGTTCTTC CAISEYLGEQFF TRBJ2-1 many - TRBV10-3
TGTGCCACCAGTGCGACAGGGGGCCTCTACAATGAGCAGTTCTTC CATSATGGLYNEQFF TRBJ2-1 many TRBD1 TRBV24-1
TGCGCCAGCAGCAGTATGGGGACAGGTTTTACCTACGAGCAGTACTTC CASSSMGTGFTYEQYF TRBJ2-7 - TRBD1 TRBV5-1
TGCGCCACCGGAGGGGGCTCCTACAATGAGCAGTTCTTC CATGGGSYNEQFF TRBJ2-1 many - TRBV5-1
TGCAGCGCCCCCGTAGGTCTCTACCGGGGGGATACGCAGTATTTT CSAPVGLYRGDTQYF TRBJ2-3 many - TRBV29-1
TGCAGTGCTTACAGGGGTGGAGAGACCCAGTACTTC CSAYRGGETQYF TRBJ2-5 many TRBD1 TRBV20-1
TGCAGTGCTAGCGACGGCTACAATGAGCAGTTCTTC CSASDGYNEQFF TRBJ2-1 many - TRBV20-1
TGTGCCAGCAGCACTGCGACGGAGACCCAGTACTTC CASSTATETQYF TRBJ2-5 many - TRBV7-9
TGCGCCAGCAGCTTCGGTAGCGGGGATATGACAGATACGCAGTATTTT CASSFGSGDMTDTQYF TRBJ2-3 many TRBD2 TRBV5-1
TGTGCCAGCAGCGTTGGAGCGGCTACGAACACCGGGGAGCTGTTTTTT CASSVGAATNTGELFF TRBJ2-2 many - TRBV7-2
TGTGCCAGCAACCCGGGATGGAGGGACAGGAGCACAGATACGCAGTATTTT CASNPGWRDRSTDTQYF TRBJ2-3 many TRBD1 TRBV2
TGTGCCAGCAGTCCAAGCGGGAGGGCAGATACGCAGTATTTT CASSPSGRADTQYF TRBJ2-3 many TRBD2 TRBV12-3/TRBV12-4
TGCAGCGTTGAGGAGACCGGCCCTCCCTACGAGCAGTACTTC CSVEETGPPYEQYF TRBJ2-7 many - TRBV29-1
TGTGCCAGCAGATCCGGGACAGGGACCTATAATTCACCCCTCCACTTT CASRSGTGTYNSPLHF TRBJ1-6 many TRBD1 TRBV12-3/TRBV12-4
TGTGCCAGCAGTTTGGCGGGCGCTGAAGCTTTCTTT CASSLAGAEAFF TRBJ1-1 - - TRBV12-3/TRBV12-4
TGTGCCAGCTCACCAAGACAGGGGGCTGAAGAGACCCAGTACTTC CASSPRQGAEETQYF TRBJ2-5 few TRBD1 TRBV18